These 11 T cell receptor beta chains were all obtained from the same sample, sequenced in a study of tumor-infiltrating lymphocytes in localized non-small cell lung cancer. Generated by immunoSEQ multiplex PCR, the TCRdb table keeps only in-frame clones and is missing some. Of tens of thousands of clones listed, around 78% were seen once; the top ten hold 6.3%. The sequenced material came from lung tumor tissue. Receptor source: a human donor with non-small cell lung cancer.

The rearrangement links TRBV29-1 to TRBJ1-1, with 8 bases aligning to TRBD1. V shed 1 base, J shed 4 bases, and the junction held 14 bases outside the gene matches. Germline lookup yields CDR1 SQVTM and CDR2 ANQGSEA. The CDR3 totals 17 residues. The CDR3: CSVEVGQGALRGTEAFF. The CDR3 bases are TGCAGCGTTGAAGTCGGCCAGGGGGCTCTCAGAGGCACTGAAGCTTTCTTT.

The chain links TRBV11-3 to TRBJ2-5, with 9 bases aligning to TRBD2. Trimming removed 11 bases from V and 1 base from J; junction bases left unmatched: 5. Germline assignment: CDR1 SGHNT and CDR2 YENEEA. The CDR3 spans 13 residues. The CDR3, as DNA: TGTGCCGGAAGCGGGGGGCCCCAAGAGACCCAGTACTTC. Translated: CAGSGGPQETQYF.

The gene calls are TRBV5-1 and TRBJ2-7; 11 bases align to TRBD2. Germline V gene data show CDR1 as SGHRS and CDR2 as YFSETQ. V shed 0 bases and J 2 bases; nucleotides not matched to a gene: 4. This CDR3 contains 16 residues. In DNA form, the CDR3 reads TGCGCCAGCAGCTTGGGACTAGCGGGGTATGCCTACGAGCAGTACTTC. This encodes CASSLGLAGYAYEQYF.

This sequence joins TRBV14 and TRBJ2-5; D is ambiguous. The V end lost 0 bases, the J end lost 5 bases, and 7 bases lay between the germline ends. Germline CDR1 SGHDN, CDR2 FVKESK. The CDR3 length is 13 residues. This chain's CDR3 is CASSQDLRETQYF. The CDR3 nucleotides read TGTGCCAGCAGCCAAGATCTGAGGGAGACCCAGTACTTC.

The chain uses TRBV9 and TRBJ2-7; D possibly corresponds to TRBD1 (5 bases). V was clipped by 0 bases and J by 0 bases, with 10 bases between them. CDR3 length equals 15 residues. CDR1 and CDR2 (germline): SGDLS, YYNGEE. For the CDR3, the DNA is TGTGCCAGCAGCGTAGAACCCGACAGCTCCTACGAGCAGTACTTC. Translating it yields CASSVEPDSSYEQYF.

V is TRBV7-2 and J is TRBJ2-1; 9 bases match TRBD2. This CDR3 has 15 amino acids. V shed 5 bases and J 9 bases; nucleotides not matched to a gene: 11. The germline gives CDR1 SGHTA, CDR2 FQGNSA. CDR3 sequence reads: CASSERGVTSGEQFF. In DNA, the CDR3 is TGTGCCAGCAGCGAGCGGGGGGTCACTTCGGGTGAGCAGTTCTTC.

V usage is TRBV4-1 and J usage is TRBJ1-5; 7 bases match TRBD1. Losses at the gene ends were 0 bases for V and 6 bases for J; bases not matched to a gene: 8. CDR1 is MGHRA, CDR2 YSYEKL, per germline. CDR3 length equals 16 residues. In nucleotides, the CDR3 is TGCGCCAGCAGCCAAGATGGCAGGGGGTATACTCAGCCCCAGCATTTT. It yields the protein CASSQDGRGYTQPQHF.

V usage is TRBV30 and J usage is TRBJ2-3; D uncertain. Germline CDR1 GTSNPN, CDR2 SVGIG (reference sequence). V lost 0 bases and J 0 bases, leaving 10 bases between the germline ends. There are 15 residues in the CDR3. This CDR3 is CAWSVGVSSTDTQYF. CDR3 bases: TGTGCCTGGAGTGTAGGAGTCAGTAGCACAGATACGCAGTATTTT. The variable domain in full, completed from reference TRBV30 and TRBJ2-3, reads SQTIHQWPATLVQPVGSPLSLECTVEGTSNPNLYWYRQAAGRGLQLLFYSVGIGQISSEVPQNLSASRPQDRQFILSSKKLLLSDSGFYLCAWSVGVSSTDTQYFGPGTRLTVL.

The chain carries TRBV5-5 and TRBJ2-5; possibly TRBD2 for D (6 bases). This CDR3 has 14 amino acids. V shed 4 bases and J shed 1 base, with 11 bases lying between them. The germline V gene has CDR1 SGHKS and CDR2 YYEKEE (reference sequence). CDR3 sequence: CASSPSGGQETQYF. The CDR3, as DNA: TGTGCCAGCAGCCCCTCCGGGGGCCAAGAGACCCAGTACTTC.

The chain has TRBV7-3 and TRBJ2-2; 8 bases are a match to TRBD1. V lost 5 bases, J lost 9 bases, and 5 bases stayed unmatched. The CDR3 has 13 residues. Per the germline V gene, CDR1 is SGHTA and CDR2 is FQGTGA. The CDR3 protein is CASSADRGRELFF. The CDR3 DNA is TGTGCCAGCAGCGCCGACAGGGGCCGGGAGCTGTTTTTT.

Here the CDR3 DNA reads TGCGCCAGCAGCTTGTTAACAGGCGAGATGAACACTGAAGCTTTCTTT. Translated: CASSLLTGEMNTEAFF. V and J are TRBV5-1 and TRBJ1-1; TRBD1 might be the D (5 bases). Germline CDR1 and CDR2: SGHRS and YFSETQ. The CDR3 covers 16 residues. Between the trimmed V and J ends, which lost 1 base and 0 bases, there was a span of 13 bases.